This TCR beta chain was retrieved from a study of blood T cell repertoires in COVID-19. Measured with immunoSEQ multiplex PCR; TCRdb has only the in-frame clones, and not every one. Counted here are approximately 49,000 clones, approximately 78% occurring once; the ten biggest clones make up roughly an eighth. The CDR3 loop spans 13 amino acids. V dropped 7 bases and J dropped 3 bases, with 13 bases sitting between them. Germline CDR1 reads MGHDK; CDR2 reads SYGVNS. The rearrangement uses TRBV25-1 and TRBJ2-7; TRBD1 is a possible D gene (6 bases). The source material was peripheral blood. This sequence was found in a human donor with acute or convalescent COVID-19. The donor label of this sample is uncertain. The CDR3 region is CASKEQGHYEQYF. CDR3 nucleotides: TGTGCCAGCAAGGAACAGGGCCACTACGAGCAGTACTTC.